This T cell receptor beta chain was observed in a study of blood T cell repertoires in COVID-19. V was clipped by 1 base and J by 4 bases, with 7 bases between them. Germline V lookup: CDR1 SGHTA, CDR2 FQGTGA. The CDR3 is 14 residues long. The Seattle patients joined while their infection was active and were tracked longitudinally afterward. Only in-frame clones appear in the TCRdb table, and some are missing; sequencing was by immunoSEQ multiplex PCR. The sample shows approximately 170,000 clones, about 86% of them seen only once. The chain combines TRBV7-3 with TRBJ2-2; TRBD2 might be the D (5 bases). The receptor comes from a woman between 55 and 75 years old with COVID-19, enrolled during active disease. The sample taken for sequencing was peripheral blood. CDR3 amino acids: CASSLKGATGELFF. The DNA of the CDR3 is TGTGCCAGCAGCTTAAAGGGAGCCACCGGGGAGCTGTTTTTT.